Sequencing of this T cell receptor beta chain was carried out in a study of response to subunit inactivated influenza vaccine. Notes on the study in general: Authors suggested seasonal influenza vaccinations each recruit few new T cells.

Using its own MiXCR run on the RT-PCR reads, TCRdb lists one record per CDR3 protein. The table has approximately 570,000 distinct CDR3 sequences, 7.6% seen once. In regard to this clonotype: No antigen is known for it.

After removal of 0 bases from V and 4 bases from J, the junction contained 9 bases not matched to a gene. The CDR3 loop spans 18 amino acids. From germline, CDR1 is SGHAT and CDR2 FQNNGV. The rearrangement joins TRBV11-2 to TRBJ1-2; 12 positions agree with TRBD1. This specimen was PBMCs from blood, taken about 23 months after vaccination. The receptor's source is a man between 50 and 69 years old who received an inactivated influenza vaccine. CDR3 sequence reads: CASSLDNRDRGLLYGYTF. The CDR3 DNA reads TGTGCCAGCAGCTTAGATAATCGGGACAGGGGGCTACTCTATGGCTACACCTTC.